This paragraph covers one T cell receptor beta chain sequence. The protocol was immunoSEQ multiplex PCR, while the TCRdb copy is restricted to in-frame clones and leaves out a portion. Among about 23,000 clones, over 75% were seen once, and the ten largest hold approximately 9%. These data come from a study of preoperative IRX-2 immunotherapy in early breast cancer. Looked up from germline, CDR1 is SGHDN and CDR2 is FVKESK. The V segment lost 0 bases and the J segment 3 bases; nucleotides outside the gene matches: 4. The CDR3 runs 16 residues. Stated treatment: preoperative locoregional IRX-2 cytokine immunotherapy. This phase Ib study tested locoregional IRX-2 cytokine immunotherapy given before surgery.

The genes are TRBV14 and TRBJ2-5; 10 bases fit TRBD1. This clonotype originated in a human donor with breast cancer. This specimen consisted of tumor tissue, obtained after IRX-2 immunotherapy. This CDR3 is CASSQDRGTGEETQYF. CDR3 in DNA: TGTGCCAGCAGCCAAGATCGAGGGACAGGGGAAGAGACCCAGTACTTC.